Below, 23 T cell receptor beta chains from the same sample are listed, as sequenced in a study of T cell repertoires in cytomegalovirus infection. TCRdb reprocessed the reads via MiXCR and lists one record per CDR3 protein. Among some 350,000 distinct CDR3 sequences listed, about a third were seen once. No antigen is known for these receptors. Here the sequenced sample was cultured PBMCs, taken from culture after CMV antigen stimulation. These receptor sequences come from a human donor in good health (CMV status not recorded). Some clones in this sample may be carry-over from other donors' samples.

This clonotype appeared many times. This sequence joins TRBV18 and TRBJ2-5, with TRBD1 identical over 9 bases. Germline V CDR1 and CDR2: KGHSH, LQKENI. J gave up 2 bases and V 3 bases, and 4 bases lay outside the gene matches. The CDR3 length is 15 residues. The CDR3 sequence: CASSPGTGRQETQYF. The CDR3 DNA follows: TGTGCCAGCTCACCTGGGACAGGGCGTCAAGAGACCCAGTACTTC.

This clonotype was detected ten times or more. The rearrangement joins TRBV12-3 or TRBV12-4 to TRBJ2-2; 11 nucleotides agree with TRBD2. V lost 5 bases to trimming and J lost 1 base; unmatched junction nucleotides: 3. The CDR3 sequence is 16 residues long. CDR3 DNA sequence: TGTGCCAGCAGTCTGGGACTAGCGGAGAACACCGGGGAGCTGTTTTTT. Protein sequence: CASSLGLAENTGELFF.

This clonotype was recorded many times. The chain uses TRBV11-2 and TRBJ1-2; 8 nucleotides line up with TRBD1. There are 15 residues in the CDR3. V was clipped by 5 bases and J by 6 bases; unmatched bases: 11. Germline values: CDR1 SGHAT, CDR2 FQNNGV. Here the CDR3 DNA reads TGTGCCAGCAGCACCAGACAGGGGCTTTCAGATGGCTACACCTTC. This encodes CASSTRQGLSDGYTF.

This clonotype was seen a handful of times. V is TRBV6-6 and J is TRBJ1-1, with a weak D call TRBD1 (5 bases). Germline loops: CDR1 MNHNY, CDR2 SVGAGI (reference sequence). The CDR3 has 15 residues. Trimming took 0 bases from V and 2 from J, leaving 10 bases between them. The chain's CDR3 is CASSYSRGVNTEAFF. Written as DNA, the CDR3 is TGTGCCAGCAGTTACTCGAGGGGCGTAAACACTGAAGCTTTCTTT.

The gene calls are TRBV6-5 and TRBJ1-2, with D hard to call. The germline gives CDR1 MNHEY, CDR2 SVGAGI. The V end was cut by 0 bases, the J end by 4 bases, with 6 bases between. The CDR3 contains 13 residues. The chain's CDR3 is CASSYSTGYGYTF. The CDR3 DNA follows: TGTGCCAGCAGTTACTCCACGGGCTATGGCTACACCTTC.

CDR3 protein: CSAATGNYGYTF. In DNA form, the CDR3 reads TGCAGTGCTGCGACAGGGAACTATGGCTACACCTTC. This chain uses TRBV20-1 with TRBJ1-2; 7 bases match TRBD1. Germline V gives CDR1 DFQATT, CDR2 SNEGSKA (reference sequence). After removal of 5 bases from V and 2 bases from J, the junction contained 2 bases not matched to a gene. The CDR3 covers 12 residues.

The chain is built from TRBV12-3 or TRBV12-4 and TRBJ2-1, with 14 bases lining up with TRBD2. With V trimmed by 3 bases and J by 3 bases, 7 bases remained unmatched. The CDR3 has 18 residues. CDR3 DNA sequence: TGTGCCAGCAGTTTTGGGACTAGCGGGAGTCGGAACTACAATGAGCAGTTCTTC. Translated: CASSFGTSGSRNYNEQFF.

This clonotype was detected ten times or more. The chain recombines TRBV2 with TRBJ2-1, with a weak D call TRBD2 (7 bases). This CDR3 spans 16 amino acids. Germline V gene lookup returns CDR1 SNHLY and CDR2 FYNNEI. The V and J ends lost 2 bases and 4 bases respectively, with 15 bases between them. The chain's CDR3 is CASSELPQGLYNEQFF. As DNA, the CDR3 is TGTGCCAGCAGTGAACTCCCACAGGGACTATACAATGAGCAGTTCTTC.

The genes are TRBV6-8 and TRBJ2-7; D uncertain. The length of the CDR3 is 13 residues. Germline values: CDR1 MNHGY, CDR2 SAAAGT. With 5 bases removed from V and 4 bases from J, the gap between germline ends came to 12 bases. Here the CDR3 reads CASSRGPQYEQYV. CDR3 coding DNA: TGTGCCAGCAGTCGCGGACCTCAATACGAGCAGTACGTC.

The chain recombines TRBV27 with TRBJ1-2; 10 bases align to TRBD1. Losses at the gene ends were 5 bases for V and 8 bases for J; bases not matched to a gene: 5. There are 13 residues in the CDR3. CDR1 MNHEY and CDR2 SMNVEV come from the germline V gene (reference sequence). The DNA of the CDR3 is TGTGCCAGCAGTCCGGGACAGGGGCAGGGCTACACCTTC. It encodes CASSPGQGQGYTF.

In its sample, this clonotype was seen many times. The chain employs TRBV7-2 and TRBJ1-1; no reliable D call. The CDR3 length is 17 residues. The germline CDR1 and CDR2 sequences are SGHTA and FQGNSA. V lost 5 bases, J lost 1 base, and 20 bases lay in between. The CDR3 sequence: CASSPLPDLTRNTEAFF. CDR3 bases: TGTGCCAGCAGCCCACTCCCGGATCTGACCCGGAACACTGAAGCTTTCTTT.

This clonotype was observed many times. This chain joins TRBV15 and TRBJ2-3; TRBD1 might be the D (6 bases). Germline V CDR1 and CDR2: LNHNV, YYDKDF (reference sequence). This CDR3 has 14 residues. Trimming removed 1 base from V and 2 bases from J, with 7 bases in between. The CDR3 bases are TGTGCCACCAGCAGAGGGGACAACACAGATACGCAGTATTTT. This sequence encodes CATSRGDNTDTQYF.

Here the CDR3 reads CASSQGLTGGLDQPQHF. Written as DNA, the CDR3 is TGCGCCAGCAGCCAAGGTCTGACAGGGGGCTTGGATCAGCCCCAGCATTTT. V usage is TRBV4-1 and J usage is TRBJ1-5; 10 bases match TRBD1. This CDR3 has 17 residues. The V segment lost 1 base and the J segment 5 bases; nucleotides outside the gene matches: 8. Germline loops: CDR1 MGHRA, CDR2 YSYEKL.

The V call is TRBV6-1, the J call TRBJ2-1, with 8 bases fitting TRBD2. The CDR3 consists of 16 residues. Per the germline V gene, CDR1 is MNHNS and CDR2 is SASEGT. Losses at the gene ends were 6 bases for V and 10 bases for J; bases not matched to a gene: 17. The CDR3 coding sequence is TGTGCCAGCAGCGAACGGGCCGGGAGGGCCGGGGGGGAGCAGTTCTTC. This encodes CASSERAGRAGGEQFF.

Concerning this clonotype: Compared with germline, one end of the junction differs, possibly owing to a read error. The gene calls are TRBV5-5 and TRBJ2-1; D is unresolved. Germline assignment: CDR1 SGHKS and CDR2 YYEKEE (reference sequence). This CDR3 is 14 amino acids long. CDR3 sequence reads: CASGLFRWANEQFF. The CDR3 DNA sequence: TGTGCCAGCGGCTTGTTCCGCTGGGCCAATGAGCAGTTCTTC.

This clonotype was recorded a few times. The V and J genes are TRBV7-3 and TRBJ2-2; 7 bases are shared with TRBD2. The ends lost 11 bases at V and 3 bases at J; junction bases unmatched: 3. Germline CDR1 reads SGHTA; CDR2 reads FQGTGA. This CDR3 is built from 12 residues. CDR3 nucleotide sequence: TGTGCCTCCGGGGGGTACACCGGGGAGCTGTTTTTT. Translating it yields CASGGYTGELFF.

The CDR3 sequence: CSAGGRLNTEAFF. The CDR3 region has the DNA TGCAGCGCTGGGGGACGGTTGAACACTGAAGCTTTCTTT. V is TRBV29-1 and J is TRBJ1-1, with D perhaps matching TRBD1 (5 bases). Germline assignment: CDR1 SQVTM and CDR2 ANQGSEA. Trimming took 7 bases from V and 0 from J, leaving 12 bases between them. The CDR3 length is 13 residues.

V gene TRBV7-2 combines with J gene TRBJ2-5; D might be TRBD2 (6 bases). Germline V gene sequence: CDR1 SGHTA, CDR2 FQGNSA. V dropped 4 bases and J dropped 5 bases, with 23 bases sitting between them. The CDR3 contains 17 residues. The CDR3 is CASSSAMAGTSRETQYF. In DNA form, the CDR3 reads TGTGCCAGCAGCTCTGCTATGGCGGGGACCTCCCGGGAGACCCAGTACTTC.

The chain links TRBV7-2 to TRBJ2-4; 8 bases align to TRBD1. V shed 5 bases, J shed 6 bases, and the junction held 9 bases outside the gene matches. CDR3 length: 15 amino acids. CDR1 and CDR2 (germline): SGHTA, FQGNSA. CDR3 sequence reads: CASSPDDRGLNIQYF. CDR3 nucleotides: TGTGCCAGCAGCCCAGATGACAGGGGCCTAAACATTCAGTACTTC.

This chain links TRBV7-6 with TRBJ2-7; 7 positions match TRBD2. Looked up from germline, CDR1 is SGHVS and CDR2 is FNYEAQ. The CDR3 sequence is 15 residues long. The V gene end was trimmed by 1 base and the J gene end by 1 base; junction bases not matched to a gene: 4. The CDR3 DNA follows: TGTGCCAGCAGCTTAGGGGAGGGCCGTTCCTACGAGCAGTACTTC. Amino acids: CASSLGEGRSYEQYF. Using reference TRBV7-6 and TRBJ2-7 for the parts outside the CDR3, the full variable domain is GAGVSQSPRYKVTKRGQDVALRCDPISGHVSLYWYRQALGQGPEFLTYFNYEAQQDKSGLPNDRFSAERPEGSISTLTIQRTEQRDSAMYRCASSLGEGRSYEQYFGPGTRLTVT.

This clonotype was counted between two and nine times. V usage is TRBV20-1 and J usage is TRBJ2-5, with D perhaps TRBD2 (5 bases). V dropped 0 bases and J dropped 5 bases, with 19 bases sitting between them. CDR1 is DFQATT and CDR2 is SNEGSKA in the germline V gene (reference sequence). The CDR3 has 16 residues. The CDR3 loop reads CSARELTFFPGETQYF. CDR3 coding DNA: TGCAGTGCTAGAGAATTGACGTTCTTCCCGGGGGAGACCCAGTACTTC.

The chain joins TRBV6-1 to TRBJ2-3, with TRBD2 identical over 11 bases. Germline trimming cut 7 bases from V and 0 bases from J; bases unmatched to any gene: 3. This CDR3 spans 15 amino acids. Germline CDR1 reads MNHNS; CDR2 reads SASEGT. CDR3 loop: CASIRTSGSTDTQYF. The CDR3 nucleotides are TGTGCCAGCATCAGGACTAGCGGGAGCACAGATACGCAGTATTTT.

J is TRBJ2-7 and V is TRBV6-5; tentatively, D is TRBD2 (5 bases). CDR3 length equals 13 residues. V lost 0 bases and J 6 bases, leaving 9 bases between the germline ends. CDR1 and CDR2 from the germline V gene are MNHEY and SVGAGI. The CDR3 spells CASSYSSRGEQYF. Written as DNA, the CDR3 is TGTGCCAGCAGTTACTCGTCTCGGGGCGAGCAGTACTTC.